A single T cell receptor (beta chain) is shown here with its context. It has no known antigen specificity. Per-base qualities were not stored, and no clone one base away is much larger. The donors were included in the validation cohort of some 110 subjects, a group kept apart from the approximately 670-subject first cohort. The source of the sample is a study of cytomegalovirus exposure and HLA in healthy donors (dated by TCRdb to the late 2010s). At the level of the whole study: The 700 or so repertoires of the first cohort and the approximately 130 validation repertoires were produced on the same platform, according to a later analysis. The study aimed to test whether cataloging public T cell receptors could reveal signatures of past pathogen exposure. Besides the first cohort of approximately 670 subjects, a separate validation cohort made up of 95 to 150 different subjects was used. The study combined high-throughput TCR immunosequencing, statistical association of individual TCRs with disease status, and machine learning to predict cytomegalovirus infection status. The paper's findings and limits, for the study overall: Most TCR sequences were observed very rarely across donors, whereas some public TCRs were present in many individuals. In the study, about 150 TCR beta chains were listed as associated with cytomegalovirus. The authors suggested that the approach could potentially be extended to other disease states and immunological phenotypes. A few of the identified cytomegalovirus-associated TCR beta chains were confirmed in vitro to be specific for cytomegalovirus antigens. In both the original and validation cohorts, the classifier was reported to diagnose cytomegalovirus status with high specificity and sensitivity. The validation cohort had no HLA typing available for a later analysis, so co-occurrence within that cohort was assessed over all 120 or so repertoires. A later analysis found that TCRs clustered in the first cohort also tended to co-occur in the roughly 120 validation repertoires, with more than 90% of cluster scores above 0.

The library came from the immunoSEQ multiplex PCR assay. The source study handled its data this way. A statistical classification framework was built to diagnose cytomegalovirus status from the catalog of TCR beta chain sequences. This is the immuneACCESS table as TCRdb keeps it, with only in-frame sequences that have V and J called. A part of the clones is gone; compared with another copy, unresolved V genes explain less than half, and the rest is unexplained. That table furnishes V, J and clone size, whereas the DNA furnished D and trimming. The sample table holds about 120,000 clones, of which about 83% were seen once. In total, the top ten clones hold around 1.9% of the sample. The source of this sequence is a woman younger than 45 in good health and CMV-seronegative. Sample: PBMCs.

CDR3 sequence: CASSRGLGAYEQYF. The DNA sequence is TGCGCCAGCAGCCGCGGGCTCGGGGCCTACGAGCAGTACTTC. The sequence is built from TRBV5-1 and TRBJ2-7; TRBD2 is a possible D gene, resting on 5 matching bases. V loses 4 bases, J loses 2 bases, and the germline ends lie 13 bases apart. For CDR1 and CDR2, the germline V gene lists SGHRS and YFSETQ. The CDR3 contains 14 residues, cysteine and phenylalanine counted. Only CDR3 DNA remains: 42 bases, in frame from the first base.